A single sample gave rise to the 21 T cell receptor beta chains below, sequenced in a study of shared clonotypes between healthy human individuals (dated by TCRdb to 2018 to 2020). The library was prepared using the immunoSEQ multiplex PCR assay. TCRdb took this table from immuneACCESS and kept in-frame rearrangements with V and J called. Such tables lack part of the clones; where checked against another copy, unresolved V genes explain under half of the gap, and the rest is unexplained. This sample lists about 1.5 million clones; 95% to 99% were detected once. The ten largest clones add up to 0.45% of the sample. The sequenced sample was naive CD4+ T cells sorted from blood. The cell subset or site label for this specimen denotes: CD45RA+ positively selected. Receptor source: a man younger than 40 in good health.

The chain couples TRBV28 to TRBJ2-5, with 10 bases identical to TRBD1. The CDR3 sequence is 14 residues long. V lost 5 bases to trimming and J lost 5 bases; unmatched junction nucleotides: 5. Germline values: CDR1 MDHEN, CDR2 SYDVKM. In DNA form, the CDR3 reads TGTGCCAGCAGTCGACAGGGGGCATCTGAGACCCAGTACTTC. Translating it yields CASSRQGASETQYF.

This clone was counted once. This chain uses TRBV4-2 with TRBJ1-5; D is ambiguous. The CDR3 length is 15 residues. V was cut by 1 base and J by 0 bases, with 7 bases left in between. Germline CDR1 reads LGHNA; CDR2 reads YNFKEQ. CDR3: CASSQVSYSNQPQHF. CDR3 coding DNA: TGTGCCAGCAGCCAAGTTTCATATAGCAATCAGCCCCAGCATTTT.

The genes are TRBV5-4 and TRBJ2-3; 14 bases are shared with TRBD2. The CDR3 is 16 residues long. Germline lookup yields CDR1 SGHNT and CDR2 YYREEE (reference sequence). V lost 3 bases and J lost 2; bases outside the gene matches: 2. CDR3 bases: TGTGCCAGCAGCTCGACTAGCGGGAGGGACACAGATACGCAGTATTTT. Encoded protein: CASSSTSGRDTDTQYF.

V usage is TRBV7-9 and J usage is TRBJ2-1; D is perhaps TRBD1 or TRBD2 (6 bases each). Germline lookup yields CDR1 SEHNR and CDR2 FQNEAQ (reference sequence). The V gene lost 6 bases and the J gene lost 3 bases, with 15 bases spanning the gap. The CDR3 sequence is 15 residues long. This CDR3 is CASSLWGAGYNEQFF. In DNA, the CDR3 is TGTGCCAGCAGTCTTTGGGGGGCAGGCTACAATGAGCAGTTCTTC.

The V gene is TRBV6-5, the J gene TRBJ1-1; D gene ambiguous. Trimming took 2 bases from V and 3 from J, leaving 13 bases between them. The CDR3 spans 15 residues. CDR1 MNHEY and CDR2 SVGAGI come from the germline V gene. This CDR3 is CASSYGPGWDTEAFF. The CDR3 coding sequence is TGTGCCAGCAGTTACGGGCCTGGGTGGGACACTGAAGCTTTCTTT.

This rearrangement joins TRBV19 to TRBJ1-5, with 7 bases lining up with TRBD1. V shed 6 bases, J shed 3 bases, and the junction held 11 bases outside the gene matches. The germline CDR1 and CDR2 sequences are LNHDA and SQIVND (reference sequence). This CDR3 is built from 16 residues. The CDR3 DNA reads as TGTGCCAGTAGGGCATGGGAAACAGGGGTCAATCAGCCCCAGCATTTT. Residues: CASRAWETGVNQPQHF.

Regarding this clone: The sample has other DNA sequences that encode this CDR3 too. V gene TRBV6-5 combines with J gene TRBJ1-5; possible D gene TRBD1, 6 bases. Trimming stripped 3 bases from V and 4 bases from J, with 7 bases between. This CDR3 has 13 amino acids. Looked up from germline, CDR1 is MNHEY and CDR2 is SVGAGI. The CDR3 DNA follows: TGTGCCAGCAGTTATCAGGGGAATCAGCCCCAGCATTTT. Translation: CASSYQGNQPQHF.

The CDR3 region is CASKRQGSNTGELFF. The CDR3 region has the DNA TGTGCCAGCAAAAGACAGGGGTCGAACACCGGGGAGCTGTTTTTT. The genes are TRBV28 and TRBJ2-2; 8 bases fit TRBD1. Trimming took 7 bases from V and 0 from J; bases not matched to a gene: 4. This CDR3 has 15 residues. Germline CDR1 MDHEN, CDR2 SYDVKM.

The chain is built from TRBV28 and TRBJ2-1, with D possibly being TRBD2 (6 bases). There are 16 residues in the CDR3. Per germline, CDR1 MDHEN and CDR2 SYDVKM. V lost 6 bases and J 5 bases, leaving 20 bases between the germline ends. The CDR3 here is CASSPTGGRYNNEQFF. CDR3 bases: TGTGCCAGCAGCCCGACTGGAGGGAGGTACAACAATGAGCAGTTCTTC.

The chain employs TRBV10-3 and TRBJ2-3, with D tentatively TRBD2 (6 bases). The germline V gene encodes CDR1 ENHRY and CDR2 SYGVKD. Trimming pared 8 bases from V and 0 bases from J, leaving 12 bases between. This CDR3 has 14 residues. CDR3 DNA: TGTGCCATCCGCGAGACTAGTAGCACAGATACGCAGTATTTT. Translated: CAIRETSSTDTQYF.

Only one count was recorded for this clone. The V gene is TRBV27, the J gene TRBJ2-7; 10 nucleotides line up with TRBD2. Germline CDR1 is MNHEY and CDR2 is SMNVEV (reference sequence). Losses at the gene ends were 2 bases for V and 3 bases for J; bases not matched to a gene: 7. This CDR3 comprises 16 residues. This chain's CDR3 is CASSLSGRVRGYEQYF. The DNA for the CDR3 is TGTGCCAGCAGTTTAAGCGGGAGGGTACGGGGCTACGAGCAGTACTTC.

The chain has TRBV21-1 and TRBJ1-1; the table's D call, TRBD1, was not checked against the DNA. TRBV21-1 is marked as a pseudogene. CDR3 size: 12 residues. CDR3 in amino acids: CASPSSDIPLTF. The CDR3 DNA reads TGTGCCAGTCCCAGCTCAGACATCCCACTCACTTTT.

This chain links TRBV27 with TRBJ2-3, with 7 nucleotides matching TRBD2. Germline CDR1 reads MNHEY; CDR2 reads SMNVEV (reference sequence). Trimming took 2 bases from V and 5 from J; bases not matched to a gene: 7. The CDR3 loop spans 15 amino acids. In DNA, the CDR3 is TGTGCCAGCAGTTTAACTAGCGCGAAGATAGATACGCAGTATTTT. This sequence encodes CASSLTSAKIDTQYF.

V gene TRBV18 combines with J gene TRBJ2-7; possible D gene TRBD1, 6 bases. Trimming removed 3 bases from V and 0 bases from J, with 9 bases in between. CDR1 and CDR2 (germline): KGHSH, LQKENI. The length of the CDR3 is 14 residues. The chain's CDR3 is CASSPQGISYEQYF. The CDR3 DNA follows: TGTGCCAGCTCACCGCAGGGGATCTCCTACGAGCAGTACTTC.

V usage is TRBV5-1 and J usage is TRBJ2-7; 7 positions agree with TRBD2. J gave up 4 bases and V 7 bases, and 11 bases lay outside the gene matches. The germline gives CDR1 SGHRS, CDR2 YFSETQ. CDR3 length equals 14 residues. The CDR3 DNA reads TGCGCCAGCTCAAGAGGACTAGAACCTTACGAGCAGTACTTC. Translated, it gives CASSRGLEPYEQYF.

As regards this clone: The same CDR3 is also encoded by other DNA sequences in this sample. This sequence joins TRBV5-1 and TRBJ2-5; 8 bases are shared with TRBD1. The length of the CDR3 is 14 residues. The ends lost 4 bases at V and 1 base at J; junction bases unmatched: 3. Germline V lookup: CDR1 SGHRS, CDR2 YFSETQ. Written as DNA, the CDR3 is TGCGCCAGCAGCACCGGACAGGGCCAAGAGACCCAGTACTTC. Protein: CASSTGQGQETQYF.

V gene TRBV9 combines with J gene TRBJ2-2; 8 bases match TRBD1. There are 16 residues in the CDR3. The J segment lost 0 bases and the V segment lost 3 bases, leaving 4 bases of the junction unmatched. CDR1 and CDR2 (germline): SGDLS, YYNGEE. Here the CDR3 DNA reads TGTGCCAGCAGCGCTCGACAGGGGTCGAACACCGGGGAGCTGTTTTTT. Protein sequence: CASSARQGSNTGELFF.

The rearrangement links TRBV19 to TRBJ2-1, with 12 bases aligning to TRBD2. J gave up 9 bases and V 5 bases, and 5 bases lay outside the gene matches. CDR1 and CDR2 from the germline V gene are LNHDA and SQIVND (reference sequence). The CDR3 is 14 residues long. This chain's CDR3 is CASSGLAGQGEQFF. The CDR3 DNA is TGTGCCAGTAGTGGACTAGCGGGGCAGGGTGAGCAGTTCTTC.

The rearrangement joins TRBV5-1 to TRBJ1-1; 7 bases align to TRBD1. This CDR3 comprises 14 residues. Per the germline V gene, CDR1 is SGHRS and CDR2 is YFSETQ. V was clipped by 5 bases and J by 1 base; unmatched bases: 5. The CDR3 DNA reads TGCGCCAGCAGGACAGGGATGGGGAACACTGAAGCTTTCTTT. Its translation: CASRTGMGNTEAFF.

This chain links TRBV11-3 with TRBJ2-2; no firm D call. The CDR3 length is 18 residues. CDR1 is SGHNT and CDR2 is YENEEA in the germline V gene. Deletions cut 2 bases from V and 2 bases from J, with 18 bases between. CDR3 residues: CASSLHIGLGSNTGELFF. DNA of the CDR3: TGTGCCAGCAGCTTACATATCGGGTTAGGCTCAAACACCGGGGAGCTGTTTTTT. Variable domain in full (rest from reference TRBV11-3 and TRBJ2-2): EAGVVQSPRYKIIEKKQPVAFWCNPISGHNTLYWYLQNLGQGPELLIRYENEEAVDDSQLPKDRFSAERLKGVDSTLKIQPAELGDSAVYLCASSLHIGLGSNTGELFFGEGSRLTVL.

The J gene is TRBJ2-1, the V gene TRBV25-1; a weak D match, TRBD2 (6 bases). The V end lost 7 bases, the J end lost 6 bases, and 10 bases lay between the germline ends. Germline-derived CDR1 and CDR2 are MGHDK and SYGVNS. The CDR3 contains 12 residues. The CDR3 spells CASTREFNEQFF. The CDR3 DNA reads TGTGCCAGCACTCGGGAGTTCAATGAGCAGTTCTTC.